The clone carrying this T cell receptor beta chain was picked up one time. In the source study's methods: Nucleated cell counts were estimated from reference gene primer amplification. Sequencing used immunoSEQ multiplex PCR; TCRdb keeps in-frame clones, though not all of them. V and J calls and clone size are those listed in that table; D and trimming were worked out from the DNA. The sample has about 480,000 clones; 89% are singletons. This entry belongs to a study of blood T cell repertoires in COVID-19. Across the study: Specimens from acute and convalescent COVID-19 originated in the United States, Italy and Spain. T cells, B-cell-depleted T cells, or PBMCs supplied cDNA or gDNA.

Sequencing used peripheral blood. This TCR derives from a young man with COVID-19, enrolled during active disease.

CDR3 amino acids: CASSVGGGGTDTQYF. In DNA, the CDR3 is TGTGCCAGCAGCGTAGGCGGCGGCGGCACAGATACGCAGTATTTT. J is TRBJ2-3 and V is TRBV9, with no clear D. In germline, CDR1 is SGDLS, CDR2 YYNGEE. With 0 bases removed from V and 1 base from J, the gap between germline ends came to 9 bases. The CDR3 totals 15 residues.